This passage covers 21 T cell receptor beta chains from one sample sequenced in a study of blood T cell repertoires in COVID-19. This table comes from immunoSEQ multiplex PCR, and its TCRdb copy is limited to in-frame clones, with some not included. The table has roughly 300,000 clones, 70% to 90% seen once. Specimen: PBMCs or T cells enriched from blood (not recorded which). These receptors were taken from a man between 25 and 39 years old who had recovered from COVID-19.

The rearrangement uses TRBV28 and TRBJ2-5, with D maybe TRBD1 (6 bases). V was cut by 6 bases and J by 1 base, with 12 bases left in between. The CDR3 extends over 14 amino acids. Germline V gives CDR1 MDHEN, CDR2 SYDVKM. The DNA of the CDR3 is TGTGCCAGCAGCCCCGTGGACAGCCAAGAGACCCAGTACTTC. Protein: CASSPVDSQETQYF.

The chain joins TRBV28 to TRBJ1-3; 9 bases line up with TRBD1. The J segment lost 4 bases and the V segment lost 2 bases, leaving 9 bases of the junction unmatched. CDR1 and CDR2 (germline): MDHEN, SYDVKM. The CDR3 covers 17 residues. The CDR3 DNA reads as TGTGCCAGCAGTTTACCGGGACAGGGCTCTGACGGAAACACCATATATTTT. The encoded protein is CASSLPGQGSDGNTIYF.

The V call is TRBV7-9, the J call TRBJ2-7; D is perhaps TRBD1 (6 bases). CDR3 length: 11 amino acids. Trimming took 5 bases from V and 9 from J, leaving 11 bases between them. Germline CDR1 and CDR2: SEHNR and FQNEAQ (reference sequence). For the CDR3, the DNA is TGTGCCAGCAGCGCCATAGGGGGGCAGTACTTC. Translating it yields CASSAIGGQYF.

This clone was picked up a small number of times. This chain connects TRBV5-6 to TRBJ2-7, with 8 bases fitting TRBD2. J lost 4 bases, V lost 2 bases, and 8 bases had no gene match. There are 15 residues in the CDR3. From germline, CDR1 is SGHDT and CDR2 YYEEEE. The CDR3 loop reads CASSFSGGIPYEQYF. DNA for the CDR3: TGTGCCAGCAGCTTTTCGGGAGGGATACCGTACGAGCAGTACTTC.

This sequence joins TRBV30 and TRBJ2-1; TRBD2 might be the D (5 bases). V was pared by 0 bases and J by 6 bases, with 18 bases between. The CDR3 sequence is 16 residues long. Germline V CDR1 and CDR2: GTSNPN, SVGIG (reference sequence). In DNA form, the CDR3 reads TGTGCCTGGAGTGTACGGAGGTACGGCCCTTTCAATGAGCAGTTCTTC. It specifies CAWSVRRYGPFNEQFF. Full variable domain (outside the CDR3, taken from reference TRBV30 and TRBJ2-1): SQTIHQWPATLVQPVGSPLSLECTVEGTSNPNLYWYRQAAGRGLQLLFYSVGIGQISSEVPQNLSASRPQDRQFILSSKKLLLSDSGFYLCAWSVRRYGPFNEQFFGPGTRLTVL.

V usage is TRBV7-8 and J usage is TRBJ2-3; TRBD1 is a possible D gene (6 bases). The CDR3 is made up of 15 amino acids. Germline CDR1 reads SGHVS; CDR2 reads FQNEAQ. Trimming left V 0 bases short and J 5 bases short, with 12 bases between. The CDR3 DNA reads as TGTGCCAGCAGCTTAGCCAGGGGATCGATAGATACGCAGTATTTT. Translating it yields CASSLARGSIDTQYF.

J is TRBJ1-2 and V is TRBV11-1, with 8 positions matching TRBD1. Germline V CDR1 and CDR2: SGHAT, FQDESV (reference sequence). With V trimmed by 5 bases and J by 4 bases, 12 bases remained unmatched. The CDR3 covers 16 residues. The CDR3: CASSPWGTGSGYGYTF. CDR3 sequence (DNA): TGTGCCAGCAGCCCCTGGGGGACAGGCAGTGGCTATGGCTACACCTTC.

This chain connects TRBV4-1 to TRBJ2-3; D might be TRBD1 (5 bases). Germline V gene sequence: CDR1 MGHRA, CDR2 YSYEKL. V lost 0 bases and J 14 bases, leaving 9 bases between the germline ends. The CDR3 consists of 11 residues. Here the CDR3 DNA reads TGCGCCAGCAGCCAAGAGGGGCTTACGTATTTT. Encoded protein: CASSQEGLTYF.

This chain uses TRBV30 with TRBJ2-7, with a possible D match to TRBD1 (6 bases). Germline values: CDR1 GTSNPN, CDR2 SVGIG (reference sequence). The CDR3 spans 15 residues. Trimming shortened V by 1 base and J by 2 bases, and 15 bases separated the two germline ends. For the CDR3, the DNA is TGTGCCTGGAGTGGGGTTGGGGGCCGACCCTACGAGCAGTACTTC. Protein: CAWSGVGGRPYEQYF.

This rearrangement joins TRBV7-8 to TRBJ2-1, with D possibly being TRBD1 (5 bases). The CDR3 length is 15 residues. CDR1 is SGHVS, CDR2 FQNEAQ, per germline. Trimming stripped 5 bases from V and 0 bases from J, with 11 bases between. The CDR3 loop is CASSLDSSSYNEQFF. The CDR3, as DNA: TGTGCCAGCAGCCTAGACAGCAGCTCCTACAATGAGCAGTTCTTC.

The chain carries TRBV6-5 and TRBJ2-7, with D possibly TRBD1 on 6 matching bases. The germline V gene encodes CDR1 MNHEY and CDR2 SVGAGI. V was shortened by 4 bases and J by 0 bases, with 7 bases between the two germline ends. The CDR3 runs 13 residues. CDR3 nucleotide sequence: TGTGCCAGCAGTTGGGACAACTCCTACGAGCAGTACTTC. It encodes CASSWDNSYEQYF.

The chain links TRBV10-3 to TRBJ1-1, with D possibly matching TRBD1 (5 bases). Germline V CDR1 and CDR2: ENHRY, SYGVKD. Trimming cost V 8 bases and J 3 bases, with 16 bases left between them. The CDR3 contains 14 residues. The CDR3: CAIGRPTGDTEAFF. The CDR3 bases are TGTGCCATCGGTCGCCCCACGGGGGACACTGAAGCTTTCTTT.

The genes are TRBV9 and TRBJ1-1, with 7 nucleotides matching TRBD1. This CDR3 has 15 residues. Germline trimming cut 5 bases from V and 8 bases from J; bases unmatched to any gene: 15. The germline CDR1 and CDR2 sequences are SGDLS and YYNGEE. In DNA form, the CDR3 reads TGTGCCAGCAGGGAGACGCAGACAGGGTACAGAGAAGCTTTCTTT. Amino acids: CASRETQTGYREAFF. Together with reference TRBV9 and TRBJ1-1, the CDR3 gives the full variable domain: DSGVTQTPKHLITATGQRVTLRCSPRSGDLSVYWYQQSLDQGLQFLIQYYNGEERAKGNILERFSAQQFPDLHSELNLSSLELGDSALYFCASRETQTGYREAFFGQGTRLTVV.

The chain uses TRBV3-1 (or the pseudogene TRBV3-2) and TRBJ1-2; no clear D gene. The CDR3 consists of 14 residues. The V and J ends lost 6 bases and 0 bases respectively, with 11 bases between them. The V gene's germline CDR1 is LGHDT and CDR2 YNNKEL (reference sequence). The CDR3 loop reads CASRPGGPNYGYTF. For the CDR3, the DNA is TGTGCCAGCAGGCCCGGCGGGCCTAACTATGGCTACACCTTC.

This clone was observed at least ten times. The V call is TRBV6-5, the J call TRBJ1-1; TRBD1 agrees at 10 bases. The ends lost 6 bases at V and 5 bases at J; junction bases unmatched: 6. Per germline, CDR1 MNHEY and CDR2 SVGAGI. This CDR3 contains 14 residues. The DNA of the CDR3 is TGTGCCAGCAGGGTCGACAGGGGGCAAACTGAAGCTTTCTTT. Translated: CASRVDRGQTEAFF.

This clone was counted only a few times. The chain joins TRBV19 to TRBJ2-7; 7 bases are a match to TRBD1. This CDR3 contains 13 residues. V was pared by 8 bases and J by 5 bases, with 9 bases of the junction left unmatched. Per germline, CDR1 LNHDA and CDR2 SQIVND (reference sequence). As DNA, the CDR3 is TGTGCCAGTCGTCCTCTCACAGGGGACGAGCAGTACTTC. It is translated as CASRPLTGDEQYF.

The V gene is TRBV6-5, the J gene TRBJ2-7; 7 bases align to TRBD1. V lost 6 bases and J lost 5; bases outside the gene matches: 10. The CDR3 has 14 residues. CDR1 is MNHEY, CDR2 SVGAGI, per germline. The CDR3 spells CASRGIGGFNEQYF. CDR3 nucleotide sequence: TGTGCCAGCAGGGGGATAGGGGGCTTCAACGAGCAGTACTTC.

The chain is built from TRBV6-5 and TRBJ1-6; D may be TRBD1 (6 bases). V lost 6 bases and J lost 5, with 14 bases in between. The CDR3 extends over 15 amino acids. Germline lookup yields CDR1 MNHEY and CDR2 SVGAGI. CDR3 sequence: CASRYNRADNSPLHF. The DNA of the CDR3 is TGTGCCAGCAGGTACAACAGGGCCGATAATTCACCCCTCCACTTT.

J is TRBJ2-7 and V is TRBV25-1, with D possibly matching TRBD2 (5 bases). The germline V gene has CDR1 MGHDK and CDR2 SYGVNS. The CDR3 is 10 residues long. The ends were cut back, 8 bases at V and 7 bases at J, with 9 bases in the middle. DNA for the CDR3: TGTGCCAGCTGGGGAGCGGAGCAGTACTTC. Translating gives CASWGAEQYF.

The rearrangement uses TRBV4-1 and TRBJ2-7; a weak D match, TRBD2 (7 bases). Germline V CDR1 and CDR2: MGHRA, YSYEKL. This CDR3 comprises 17 residues. V was trimmed by 5 bases and J by 1 base, leaving 21 bases between them. In nucleotides, the CDR3 is TGCGCCAGCAGCACTCATGGGGGGGGCGCATCGTCCTACGAGCAGTACTTC. Translated: CASSTHGGGASSYEQYF.

The chain joins TRBV19 to TRBJ2-7, with 10 positions matching TRBD1. The CDR3 runs to 15 residues. Per germline, CDR1 LNHDA and CDR2 SQIVND (reference sequence). V was clipped by 4 bases and J by 1 base; unmatched bases: 4. The CDR3 region is CASSNRDRGSYEQYF. The CDR3, as DNA: TGTGCCAGTAGTAACCGGGACAGGGGTTCCTACGAGCAGTACTTC.